The 5 T cell receptor beta chains listed next were all sequenced from one sample in a study of cytomegalovirus exposure and HLA in healthy donors (dated by TCRdb to 2016 to 2017). The library was made by the immunoSEQ multiplex PCR assay. The source is immuneACCESS, and TCRdb retained only in-frame sequences with V and J called. Part of the clones is not carried over; for the studies checked, unresolved V genes explain less than half of this, and the remainder is unexplained. This sample has 170,000 or so clones in its table, and 80% to 85% of those were observed once. About 3% of the sample goes to the ten largest clones. The sequencing input was PBMCs. These receptors originate from a woman younger than 30 in good health and CMV-seropositive.

The chain couples TRBV11-2 to TRBJ2-5; 9 bases map to TRBD1. The CDR3 is 15 amino acids. The V segment lost 2 bases and the J segment 5 bases; nucleotides outside the gene matches: 6. Germline CDR1 reads SGHAT; CDR2 reads FQNNGV. CDR3 sequence (DNA): TGTGCCAGCAGCTTAAGCACAGGGGGCGCGGAGACCCAGTACTTC. It encodes CASSLSTGGAETQYF.

The rearrangement joins TRBV6-1 to TRBJ1-6, with TRBD1 as a possible D gene (6 bases). Trimming took off 4 bases at V and 7 bases at J, with 20 bases between the two ends. This CDR3 region has 17 residues. Germline assignment: CDR1 MNHNS and CDR2 SASEGT. Here the CDR3 DNA reads TGTGCCAGCAGTGCTTTTGGGACACAGGGCGCGAATTCACCCCTCCACTTT. Residues: CASSAFGTQGANSPLHF.

This chain joins TRBV15 and TRBJ2-3; the match to TRBD1 covers 7 bases. Trimming at V came to 5 bases and at J to 2 bases, leaving 7 bases not matched to a gene. This CDR3 region has 15 residues. Germline V gene data show CDR1 as LNHNV and CDR2 as YYDKDF (reference sequence). For the CDR3, the DNA is TGTGCCACCAGCTCCCCAACAGGGGTCACAGATACGCAGTATTTT. Protein: CATSSPTGVTDTQYF.

CDR3 coding DNA: TGTGCCATCACCGCGGGCGGGGGGGCGAAAGATACGCAGTATTTT. Translating gives CAITAGGGAKDTQYF. This rearrangement joins TRBV10-3 to TRBJ2-3; the match to TRBD2 covers 9 bases. The CDR3 length is 15 residues. The junction had 10 bases not matched to a gene; V was cut back by 7 bases and J by 5 bases. Germline-derived CDR1 and CDR2 are ENHRY and SYGVKD.

J is TRBJ2-1 and V is TRBV7-9; 7 bases map to TRBD2. Trimming removed 2 bases from V and 12 bases from J; junction bases left unmatched: 4. This CDR3 comprises 12 residues. Germline V gene sequence: CDR1 SEHNR, CDR2 FQNEAQ (reference sequence). CDR3 in DNA: TGTGCCAGCAGCTTACGGGGAGGGGCGCAGTTCTTC. Amino acids: CASSLRGGAQFF. Full variable domain (remainder filled in from reference TRBV7-9 and TRBJ2-1): DTGVSQNPRHKITKRGQNVTFRCDPISEHNRLYWYRQTLGQGPEFLTYFQNEAQLEKSRLLSDRFSAERPKGSFSTLEIQRTEQGDSAMYLCASSLRGGAQFFGPGTRLTVL.